The T cell receptor (beta chain) under discussion was sequenced for a study of post-analysis software for immune sequencing data. Study results and limitations: The study found TRBV5-6, TRBV5-1 and TRBV20-1 among a handful of TRBV segments more frequent in patients than controls. Compared with controls, patients showed significantly lower normalized Chao1 diversity.

The TCR beta cDNA libraries contained unique molecular identifiers. TCRdb redid the calling of the PCR reads with MiXCR, one entry per CDR3 protein. Of fewer than 550,000 distinct CDR3 sequences in the sample, 34% are singletons; the top ten hold approximately 6%. The germline CDR1 and CDR2 sequences are DFQATT and SNEGSKA (reference sequence). CDR3 length: 15 amino acids. V shed 5 bases and J shed 3 bases, with 19 bases lying between them. With regard to this clonotype: Its cognate antigen is unknown.

The chain has TRBV20-1 and TRBJ1-1; a weak D match, TRBD1 (5 bases). Sequencing was performed on blood. The TCR originated in a girl younger than 18 with multiple sclerosis. The DNA of the CDR3 is TGCAGTGCTGAAGGGGTACAGCGCCGGGACACTGAAGCTTTCTTT. Protein product: CSAEGVQRRDTEAFF.